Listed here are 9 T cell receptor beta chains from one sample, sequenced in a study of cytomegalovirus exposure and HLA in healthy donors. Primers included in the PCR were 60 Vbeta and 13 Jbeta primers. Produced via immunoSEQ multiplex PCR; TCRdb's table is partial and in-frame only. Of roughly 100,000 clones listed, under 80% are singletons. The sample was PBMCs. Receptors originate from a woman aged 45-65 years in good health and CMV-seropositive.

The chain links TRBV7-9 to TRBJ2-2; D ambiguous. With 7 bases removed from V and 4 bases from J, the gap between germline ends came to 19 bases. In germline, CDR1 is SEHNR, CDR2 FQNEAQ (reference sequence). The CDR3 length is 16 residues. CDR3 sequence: CASTLPSTETTGELFF. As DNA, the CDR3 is TGTGCCAGCACCCTGCCCTCTACAGAGACCACCGGGGAGCTGTTTTTT.

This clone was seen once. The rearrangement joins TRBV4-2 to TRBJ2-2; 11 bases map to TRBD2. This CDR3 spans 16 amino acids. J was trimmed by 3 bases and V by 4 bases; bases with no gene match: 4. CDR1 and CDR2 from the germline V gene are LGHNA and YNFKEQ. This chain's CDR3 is CASSLRLAGYTGELFF. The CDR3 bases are TGTGCCAGCAGCCTACGACTAGCGGGATACACCGGGGAGCTGTTTTTT.

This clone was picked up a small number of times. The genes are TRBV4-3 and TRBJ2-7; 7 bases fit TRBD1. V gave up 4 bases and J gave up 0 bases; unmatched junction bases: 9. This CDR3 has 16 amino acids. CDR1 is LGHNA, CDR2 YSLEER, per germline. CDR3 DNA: TGCGCCAGCAGCCCTTGGGCGACAGGGAGCTCCTACGAGCAGTACTTC. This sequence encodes CASSPWATGSSYEQYF.

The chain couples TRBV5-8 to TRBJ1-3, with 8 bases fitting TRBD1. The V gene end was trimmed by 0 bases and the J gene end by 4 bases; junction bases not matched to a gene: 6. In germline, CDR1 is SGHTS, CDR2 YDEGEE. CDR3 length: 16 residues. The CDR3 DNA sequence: TGTGCCAGCAGCTTGGGCCCCGGGACAGGCGGAAACACCATATATTTT. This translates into CASSLGPGTGGNTIYF.

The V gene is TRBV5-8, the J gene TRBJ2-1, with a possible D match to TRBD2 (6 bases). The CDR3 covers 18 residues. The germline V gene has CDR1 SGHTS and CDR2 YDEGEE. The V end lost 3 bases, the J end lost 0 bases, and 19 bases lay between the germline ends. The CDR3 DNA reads TGTGCCAGCAGCTCAATCTTCGGGAGTTGGGTCTCCTACAATGAGCAGTTCTTC. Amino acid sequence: CASSSIFGSWVSYNEQFF. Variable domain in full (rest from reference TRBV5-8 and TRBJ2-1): EAGVTQSPTHLIKTRGQQATLRCSPISGHTSVYWYQQALGLGLQFLLWYDEGEERNRGNFPPRFSGRQFPNYSSELNVNALELEDSALYLCASSSIFGSWVSYNEQFFGPGTRLTVL.

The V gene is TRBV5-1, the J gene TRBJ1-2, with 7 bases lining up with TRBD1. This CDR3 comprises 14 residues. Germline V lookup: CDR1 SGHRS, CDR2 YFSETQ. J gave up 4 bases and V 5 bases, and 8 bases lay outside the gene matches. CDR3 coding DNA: TGCGCCAGCAGAAGGGACAGTTATGTCTATGGCTACACCTTC. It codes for CASRRDSYVYGYTF.

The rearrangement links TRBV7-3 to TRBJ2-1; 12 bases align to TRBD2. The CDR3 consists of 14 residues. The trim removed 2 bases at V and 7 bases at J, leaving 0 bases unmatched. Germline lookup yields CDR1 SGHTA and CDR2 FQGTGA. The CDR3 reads CASSLLAGGNEQFF. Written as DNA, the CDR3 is TGTGCCAGCAGCTTACTAGCGGGGGGGAATGAGCAGTTCTTC.

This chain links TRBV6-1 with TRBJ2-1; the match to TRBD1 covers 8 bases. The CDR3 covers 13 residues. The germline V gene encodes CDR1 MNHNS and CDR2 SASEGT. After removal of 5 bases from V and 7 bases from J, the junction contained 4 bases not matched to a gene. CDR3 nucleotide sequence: TGTGCCAGCAGTAGGGACAGGAGGAATGAGCAGTTCTTC. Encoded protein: CASSRDRRNEQFF.

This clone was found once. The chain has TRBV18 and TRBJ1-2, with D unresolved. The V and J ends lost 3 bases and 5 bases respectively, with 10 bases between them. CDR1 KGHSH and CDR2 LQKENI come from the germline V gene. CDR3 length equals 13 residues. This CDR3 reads CASSPTGSYGYTF. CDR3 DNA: TGTGCCAGCTCACCGACGGGTAGTTATGGCTACACCTTC. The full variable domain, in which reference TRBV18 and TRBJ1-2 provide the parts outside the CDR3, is NAGVMQNPRHLVRRRGQEARLRCSPMKGHSHVYWYRQLPEEGLKFMVYLQKENIIDESGMPKERFSAEFPKEGPSILRIQQVVRGDSAAYFCASSPTGSYGYTFGSGTRLTVV.